This T cell receptor (beta chain) was identified in a study of cytomegalovirus exposure and HLA in healthy donors. Findings and limits, study-wide: TRBV6-2, TRBV6-3 and some other V segments were unresolvable in 87-base-pair reads. Some TCR beta chains (164 of them) were listed as cytomegalovirus-associated.

This clone is a singleton in its sample. Its antigen is unidentified. With 60 Vbeta and 13 Jbeta primers, the PCR was carried out. Some clones are missing from TCRdb's copy, which holds only in-frame ones; the method was immunoSEQ multiplex PCR. The table lists about 40,000 clones, over 60% of them singletons. The V and J ends lost 5 bases and 6 bases, in that order; junction bases with no gene match: 13. The CDR3 is 16 amino acids. Germline CDR1 is SGHVS and CDR2 is FQNEAQ. The receptor comes from a man aged 35-49 years in good health and CMV-seronegative. What was sequenced was PBMCs. The J gene is TRBJ1-2, the V gene TRBV7-8; 9 bases line up with TRBD1. The CDR3 DNA sequence: TGTGCCAGCAGCGATAAGACAGGGGGGAAATGGAATGGCTACACCTTC. Its translation: CASSDKTGGKWNGYTF.